This entry lists 30 T cell receptor beta chains sequenced from one sample in a study of quantifying T cell responses using KT2 cells. Study-level information: Reverse transcription used primers in the TCR alpha and beta constant regions.

Each cDNA got a UMI-containing oligo ligated at its 3' end. An equimolar mix of RC1.1 and RC1.2 primed the beta chain across TRBC1 and TRBC2. TCRdb reanalysed the UMI-ligation and nested PCR reads using MiXCR and keeps one entry per CDR3 protein. The sample yields 31,000 or so distinct CDR3 sequences, 9% to 12% seen once. Sequencing was carried out using PBMCs spiked with cells of the T cell clone KT2. The receptors originated from a human donor.

The CDR3 sequence: CASSVGGQFYGYTF. CDR3 DNA: TGTGCCAGCAGTGTGGGGGGGCAATTCTATGGCTACACCTTC. The rearrangement uses TRBV2 and TRBJ1-2; D is perhaps TRBD1 (6 bases). Looked up from germline, CDR1 is SNHLY and CDR2 is FYNNEI. The V gene lost 4 bases and the J gene lost 4 bases, with 13 bases spanning the gap. The CDR3 runs 14 residues. Full variable domain (rest looked up from reference TRBV2 and TRBJ1-2): EPEVTQTPSHQVTQMGQEVILRCVPISNHLYFYWYRQILGQKVEFLVSFYNNEISEKSEIFDDQFSVERPDGSNFTLKIRSTKLEDSAMYFCASSVGGQFYGYTFGSGTRLTVV.

V gene TRBV11-2 combines with J gene TRBJ2-7, with 9 bases that match TRBD1. V was clipped by 3 bases and J by 3 bases; unmatched bases: 6. The CDR3 consists of 15 residues. CDR1 is SGHAT and CDR2 is FQNNGV in the germline V gene. CDR3 sequence (DNA): TGTGCCAGCAGCTTTCCTGGGACAGGGAACTACGAGCAGTACTTC. It translates to CASSFPGTGNYEQYF.

About this clonotype: This could be a read error, since a much larger clone is one nucleotide away. The rearrangement uses TRBV6-6 and TRBJ2-1, with a weak D call TRBD2 (5 bases). Germline CDR1 and CDR2: MNHNY and SVGAGI (reference sequence). V was shortened by 5 bases and J by 0 bases, with 14 bases between the two germline ends. The CDR3 covers 16 residues. Here the CDR3 reads CASSEEGRSSYNEQFF. The CDR3 nucleotides read TGTGCCAGCAGTGAAGAGGGTCGGAGCTCCTACAATGAGCAGTTCTTC.

The chain carries TRBV2 and TRBJ2-2, with TRBD1 identical over 7 bases. CDR3 length: 16 amino acids. V dropped 4 bases and J dropped 4; count of bases not matched to a gene: 9. Germline V gene data show CDR1 as SNHLY and CDR2 as FYNNEI. CDR3 residues: CASSGPGTATTGELFF. For the CDR3, the DNA is TGTGCCAGCAGTGGCCCTGGGACAGCAACCACCGGGGAGCTGTTTTTT.

This rearrangement joins TRBV2 to TRBJ1-1; D is uncertain. Germline assignment: CDR1 SNHLY and CDR2 FYNNEI. CDR3 length equals 13 residues. V was shortened by 1 base and J by 4 bases, with 7 bases between the two germline ends. The DNA for the CDR3 is TGTGCCAGCAGTGAAGGGCGGTTCACTGAAGCTTTCTTT. Translation gives CASSEGRFTEAFF.

This clonotype was seen repeatedly, ten times or more. The V and J genes are TRBV9 and TRBJ2-3; the match to TRBD1 covers 7 bases. In germline, CDR1 is SGDLS, CDR2 YYNGEE. V lost 2 bases to trimming and J lost 5 bases; unmatched junction nucleotides: 8. This CDR3 is 15 amino acids long. CDR3 sequence: CASSVGQALGDTQYF. CDR3 DNA: TGTGCCAGCAGCGTCGGACAGGCACTCGGAGATACGCAGTATTTT.

CDR3 amino acids: CASSLGQGYGYTF. CDR3 nucleotides: TGTGCCAGCAGTTTGGGCCAGGGCTATGGCTACACCTTC. The chain combines TRBV27 with TRBJ1-2, with a weak D call TRBD1 (5 bases). Germline V gives CDR1 MNHEY, CDR2 SMNVEV (reference sequence). The V and J ends lost 3 bases and 4 bases respectively, with 9 bases between them. The CDR3 runs 13 residues.

The genes are TRBV6-1 and TRBJ1-6; D might be TRBD1 (6 bases). Germline values: CDR1 MNHNS, CDR2 SASEGT. The CDR3 loop spans 16 amino acids. The V end lost 0 bases, the J end lost 7 bases, and 13 bases lay between the germline ends. In DNA, the CDR3 is TGTGCCAGCAGTGAAGCGGATGGGACAAACAATTCACCCCTCCACTTT. Translating it yields CASSEADGTNNSPLHF.

The genes are TRBV6-2 or TRBV6-3 and TRBJ1-5; 10 bases match TRBD1. This CDR3 region has 15 residues. The germline V gene has CDR1 MNHEY and CDR2 SVGEGT. Unmatched junction bases numbered 8, after V lost 6 bases and J lost 6 bases. In DNA, the CDR3 is TGTGCCAGCAGAACCCTGACAGGGGGCACTCAGCCCCAGCATTTT. It yields the protein CASRTLTGGTQPQHF.

This clonotype has a handful of counts. The chain employs TRBV20-1 and TRBJ1-6; 7 nucleotides agree with TRBD1. Germline V gene sequence: CDR1 DFQATT, CDR2 SNEGSKA (reference sequence). The CDR3 is 14 residues long. The ends lost 2 bases at V and 7 bases at J; junction bases unmatched: 5. The CDR3 region has the DNA TGCAGTGCTAGAAGGGGGCAACTAAATTCACCCCTCCACTTT. It translates to CSARRGQLNSPLHF.

This clonotype was seen more than once but under ten times. This chain joins TRBV20-1 and TRBJ2-1, with 15 bases that match TRBD2. Germline V gene sequence: CDR1 DFQATT, CDR2 SNEGSKA (reference sequence). The CDR3 has 14 residues. V gave up 3 bases and J gave up 9 bases; unmatched junction bases: 3. The chain's CDR3 is CSASWTSGGGEQFF. CDR3 coding DNA: TGCAGTGCTAGTTGGACTAGCGGGGGGGGTGAGCAGTTCTTC.

The CDR3 region has the DNA TGTGCCAGCAGCTTCCGCCCTGGACTAGCGGGATCGGAGACCCAGTACTTC. Translation: CASSFRPGLAGSETQYF. The genes are TRBV7-8 and TRBJ2-5, with 12 bases lining up with TRBD2. Germline values: CDR1 SGHVS, CDR2 FQNEAQ. The trim removed 3 bases at V and 5 bases at J, leaving 10 bases unmatched. The CDR3 totals 17 residues. Drawing the rest from reference TRBV7-8 and TRBJ2-5, the complete variable domain is GAGVSQSPRYKVAKRGQDVALRCDPISGHVSLFWYQQALGQGPEFLTYFQNEAQLDKSGLPSDRFFAERPEGSVSTLKIQRTQQEDSAVYLCASSFRPGLAGSETQYFGPGTRLLVL.

The chain is built from TRBV5-1 and TRBJ2-6; 7 bases align to TRBD1. V was clipped by 3 bases and J by 0 bases; unmatched bases: 12. Per germline, CDR1 SGHRS and CDR2 YFSETQ. The CDR3 is 19 amino acids. CDR3 DNA: TGCGCCAGCAGCTGGTTCCCGGGACAGAGAAACTCTGGGGCCAACGTCCTGACTTTC. It is translated as CASSWFPGQRNSGANVLTF.

This chain links TRBV24-1 with TRBJ2-1; TRBD1 aligns across 11 bases. The germline V gene has CDR1 KGHDR and CDR2 SFDVKD. Unmatched junction bases numbered 10, after V lost 5 bases and J lost 8 bases. The CDR3 has 16 residues. CDR3 sequence reads: CATSAPGTGGSDEQFF. The CDR3 DNA is TGTGCCACCAGTGCCCCCGGGACAGGGGGATCGGATGAGCAGTTCTTC.

This clonotype was observed many times. J is TRBJ2-2 and V is TRBV10-3, with D unclear. CDR3 length equals 13 residues. Between the trimmed V and J ends, which lost 8 bases and 1 base, there was a span of 8 bases. Germline V gene lookup returns CDR1 ENHRY and CDR2 SYGVKD. The CDR3 protein is CAIGILNTGELFF. The CDR3 region has the DNA TGTGCCATCGGAATCTTGAACACCGGGGAGCTGTTTTTT.

This clonotype was counted only a few times. V and J are TRBV11-3 and TRBJ1-1; 8 nucleotides agree with TRBD1. CDR3 length: 15 amino acids. Trimming cost V 1 base and J 6 bases; bases outside gene matches: 7. Germline CDR1 SGHNT, CDR2 YENEEA. In DNA, the CDR3 is TGTGCCAGCAGCTTAGGGAACAGGGGGGGGTCTGAAGCTTTCTTT. This sequence encodes CASSLGNRGGSEAFF. Looking up the rest from reference TRBV11-3 and TRBJ1-1 gives the full variable domain: EAGVVQSPRYKIIEKKQPVAFWCNPISGHNTLYWYLQNLGQGPELLIRYENEEAVDDSQLPKDRFSAERLKGVDSTLKIQPAELGDSAVYLCASSLGNRGGSEAFFGQGTRLTVV.

The table lists this clonotype with many counts. This sequence joins TRBV29-1 and TRBJ1-2; weak D call: TRBD1 (6 bases). Germline V gives CDR1 SQVTM, CDR2 ANQGSEA. V was pared by 5 bases and J by 4 bases, with 20 bases between. The CDR3 covers 15 residues. CDR3 residues: CSVLNEGQPSYGYTF. The CDR3 bases are TGCAGCGTTCTCAATGAAGGACAGCCCTCCTATGGCTACACCTTC.

This clonotype appeared many times. The chain employs TRBV12-3 or TRBV12-4 and TRBJ1-2; perhaps TRBD1 as D (6 bases). This CDR3 is 13 amino acids long. Deletions cut 6 bases from V and 6 bases from J, with 14 bases between. In nucleotides, the CDR3 is TGTGCCAGCAGCCAGTACAGGGATCATGGCTACACCTTC. Protein sequence: CASSQYRDHGYTF.

This chain joins TRBV5-1 and TRBJ2-5, with 8 positions matching TRBD2. The CDR3 spans 16 residues. From germline, CDR1 is SGHRS and CDR2 YFSETQ. The V segment lost 4 bases and the J segment 5 bases; nucleotides outside the gene matches: 13. CDR3 in amino acids: CASSPLRGGIDETQYF. DNA for the CDR3: TGCGCCAGCAGCCCACTACGGGGGGGTATTGATGAGACCCAGTACTTC.

This clonotype was seen a handful of times. The V call is TRBV4-3, the J call TRBJ2-3, with D possibly being TRBD1 (6 bases). CDR3 length: 15 amino acids. The V gene's germline CDR1 is LGHNA and CDR2 YSLEER. V lost 4 bases, J lost 1 base, and 12 bases lay in between. The CDR3 spells CASSPTGLGTDTQYF. CDR3 nucleotide sequence: TGCGCCAGCAGCCCCACAGGGCTGGGCACAGATACGCAGTATTTT.

In this sample, this clonotype turned up a few times. The rearrangement uses TRBV14 and TRBJ2-1, with D possibly being TRBD1 (5 bases). Germline CDR1 is SGHDN and CDR2 is FVKESK. This CDR3 comprises 14 residues. V lost 3 bases and J 6 bases, leaving 12 bases between the germline ends. The CDR3 sequence: CASSHQLTGNEQFF. The CDR3 DNA follows: TGTGCCAGCAGCCACCAACTCACAGGCAATGAGCAGTTCTTC.

The chain has TRBV20-1 and TRBJ2-6, with a possible D match to TRBD2 (5 bases). Germline CDR1 reads DFQATT; CDR2 reads SNEGSKA (reference sequence). The CDR3 extends over 14 amino acids. Deletions cut 3 bases from V and 4 bases from J, with 10 bases between. CDR3 nucleotides: TGCAGTGCTAGCGACCTAGCCGGGGCCAACGTCCTGACTTTC. Its protein is CSASDLAGANVLTF.

The chain has TRBV12-3 or TRBV12-4 and TRBJ1-1; TRBD1 agrees at 7 bases. The CDR3 extends over 13 amino acids. Trimming removed 4 bases from V and 3 bases from J; junction bases left unmatched: 2. CDR3 bases: TGTGCCAGCAGTTCTGACAGGGACACTGAAGCTTTCTTT. This codes for CASSSDRDTEAFF.

This clonotype occurred many times. The chain recombines TRBV7-9 with TRBJ2-1, with no clear D. Germline V lookup: CDR1 SEHNR, CDR2 FQNEAQ (reference sequence). V was clipped by 5 bases and J by 6 bases, with 17 bases between them. This CDR3 is built from 15 residues. The CDR3 protein is CASSPDLGRANEQFF. CDR3 coding DNA: TGTGCCAGCAGCCCGGACCTCGGACGGGCCAATGAGCAGTTCTTC.

This clonotype came up a few times. The J gene is TRBJ1-2, the V gene TRBV4-1, with 8 bases matching TRBD1. Germline CDR1 and CDR2: MGHRA and YSYEKL. The J segment lost 0 bases and the V segment lost 0 bases, leaving 6 bases of the junction unmatched. The CDR3 extends over 17 amino acids. CDR3 DNA sequence: TGCGCCAGCAGCCAAGAATGGGGACAGGCCCCTAACTATGGCTACACCTTC. Encoded protein: CASSQEWGQAPNYGYTF.

The genes are TRBV10-1 and TRBJ2-1; TRBD2 aligns across 8 bases. The germline CDR1 and CDR2 sequences are WNHNN and SYGVQD (reference sequence). The CDR3 consists of 14 residues. The J segment lost 4 bases and the V segment lost 3 bases, leaving 2 bases of the junction unmatched. DNA for the CDR3: TGCGCCAGCAGTGACGGGGGGGCTTACAATGAGCAGTTCTTC. It encodes CASSDGGAYNEQFF.

This CDR3 reads CASSSILLGQLEQYF. CDR3 nucleotide sequence: TGTGCCAGCAGTTCCATCCTGCTAGGACAACTCGAGCAGTACTTC. The genes are TRBV6-6 and TRBJ2-7, with a weak D call TRBD1 (5 bases). Trimming stripped 4 bases from V and 6 bases from J, with 19 bases between. From germline, CDR1 is MNHNY and CDR2 SVGAGI (reference sequence). The CDR3 sequence is 15 residues long.

In this sample, this clonotype is medium-sized. The genes are TRBV20-1 and TRBJ1-6, with D possibly being TRBD1 (5 bases). CDR1 and CDR2 (germline): DFQATT, SNEGSKA (reference sequence). Trimming cost V 3 bases and J 7 bases, with 16 bases left between them. The CDR3 length is 15 residues. The CDR3 reads CSASNVQGGNSPLHF. The DNA of the CDR3 is TGCAGTGCTAGTAACGTGCAGGGAGGGAATTCACCCCTCCACTTT.

The V call is TRBV7-9, the J call TRBJ2-7; 11 bases line up with TRBD2. The J segment lost 2 bases and the V segment lost 1 base, leaving 7 bases of the junction unmatched. This CDR3 region has 17 residues. CDR1 SEHNR and CDR2 FQNEAQ come from the germline V gene (reference sequence). Here the CDR3 DNA reads TGTGCCAGCAGCTTAGACCCCCTAGCGGGAGGAACCTACGAGCAGTACTTC. Its protein product is CASSLDPLAGGTYEQYF.

This clonotype was picked up a small number of times. V usage is TRBV5-1 and J usage is TRBJ2-2, with D perhaps TRBD1 or TRBD2 (5 bases each). There are 16 residues in the CDR3. V was pared by 3 bases and J by 0 bases, with 12 bases between. Looked up from germline, CDR1 is SGHRS and CDR2 is YFSETQ. CDR3 in DNA: TGCGCCAGCAGCTGGGGGACGTACGCGAACACCGGGGAGCTGTTTTTT. It encodes CASSWGTYANTGELFF.